This T cell receptor (beta chain) was recovered during a study of T-cell reconstitution after alpha-beta-depleted transplantation in children. Findings and limits, study-wide: Some patients' high day-60 TCRbeta diversity was traced to surviving recipient T cells and thymic progenitors. It was reported that alpha-beta T cells came from several hundred expanded graft clones (about two months after transplant).

It was with unique molecular identifiers that the TCRbeta library was prepared. TCRdb itself ran the PCR reads through MiXCR, one entry per CDR3 protein. The table includes 700,000 to 950,000 distinct CDR3 sequences, about 16% detected once. In regard to this clonotype: Its antigen is as yet unknown.

The input for sequencing was PBMCs, mostly from graft donor cells, taken 360 days after TCRalphabeta/CD19-depleted stem cell transplant. The receptor's source is a male patient aged 10 to 17 who had a stem cell transplant for acute lymphoblastic leukemia, so the T cells may come from the graft donor.

The CDR3 region is CASSQDAITWTSGTYNEQFF. Here the CDR3 DNA reads TGTGCCAGCAGCCAAGATGCAATTACCTGGACTAGCGGAACCTACAATGAGCAGTTCTTC. The chain uses TRBV3-1 and TRBJ2-1, with 10 bases aligning to TRBD2. Losses at the gene ends were 0 bases for V and 2 bases for J; bases not matched to a gene: 13. The CDR3 is 20 amino acids. From germline, CDR1 is LGHDT and CDR2 YNNKEL (reference sequence).